This T cell receptor (beta chain) was observed in a study of T cells in Graves' hyperthyroidism and ophthalmopathy. Regarding the study as a whole: Progression to ophthalmopathy was predicted a median of roughly seven months early. Among clonotypes expanded in thyroid above 0.001, most were also found in blood.

The CDR3 sequence is 15 residues long. Trimming left V 5 bases short and J 1 base short, with 11 bases between. Germline assignment: CDR1 SGHAT and CDR2 FQNNGV. This clonotype came up many times. The antigen remains unidentified. Ophthalmopathy patients had moderate-to-severe active disease, CAS ≥3, NOSPECS ≥4, and disease duration under 3 months. Clinicians diagnosed patients from clinical symptoms, serum thyroxine and TRAb, thyroid ultrasound and orbital computed tomography. Amplification targeted TCR beta CDR3 regions from RNA transcripts. The TCR CDR3 first-round RT-PCR relied on the HTBI primer set. TCRdb redid the calling of the multiplex PCR reads with MiXCR, one entry per CDR3 protein. The table has hundreds of thousands of distinct CDR3 sequences, about 14% seen once.

The origin of this receptor is a man between 45 and 60 years old with Graves' ophthalmopathy. The genes are TRBV11-2 and TRBJ2-2, with D tentatively TRBD1 or TRBD2 (5 bases each). The sample taken for sequencing was blood. This CDR3 reads CASSPRDENTGELFF. DNA for the CDR3: TGTGCCAGCAGCCCACGGGACGAGAACACCGGGGAGCTGTTTTTT.